The rows below give T cell receptor beta chains drawn from one sample of a study of neoadjuvant nivolumab and ipilimumab in lung cancer. Profiled with immunoSEQ multiplex PCR; TCRdb holds only in-frame clones, not every one. Of roughly 34,000 clones in the sample, about 92% were seen once. This specimen consisted of peripheral blood, obtained after neoadjuvant nivolumab, alone or with ipilimumab, at or shortly before surgery. These receptors were obtained from an adult with non-small cell lung cancer. Both conserved end residues are part of each CDR3. D genes are given only for firm matches.

>.|TRBJ2-7|TRBV11-2
TGTGCCAGCAGCTCGCCGGGACAAAGGTACGAGCAGTACTTC
CASSSPGQRYEQYF
>.|TRBJ1-1|TRBV6-1
TGTGCCAGCACCCCCCGGGGGACCCCGAACACTGAAGCTTTCTTT
CASTPRGTPNTEAFF
>TRBD2|TRBJ2-3|TRBV6-4
TGTGCCAGCAGTGCCAGCGGGAGTACAGATACGCAGTATTTT
CASSASGSTDTQYF
>.|TRBJ2-5|TRBV2
TGTGCCAGCACTCAGGTCGTTGAGACCCAGTACTTC
CASTQVVETQYF
>.|TRBJ2-7|TRBV10-3
TGTGCCATCAGTGACCCAGCGGGCCGTAGCTCCTACGAGCAGTACTTC
CAISDPAGRSSYEQYF
>TRBD1|TRBJ1-5|TRBV2
TGTGCCAGCAGCTTGGGACAGGGAGGCCAGCCCCAGCATTTT
CASSLGQGGQPQHF
>.|TRBJ2-7|TRBV4-1
TGCGCCAGCAGCGCCGTTAGCGGTAGCTCCTACGAGCAGTACTTC
CASSAVSGSSYEQYF
>.|TRBJ2-5|TRBV5-4
TGTGCCAGCAGCTCCTCTTTTGAGACCCAGTACTTC
CASSSSFETQYF
>TRBD1|TRBJ2-7|TRBV7-3
TGTGCCAGCAGCCAAGGACAGGGGGTAGGCGAGCAGTACTTC
CASSQGQGVGEQYF
>.|TRBJ2-7|TRBV11-2
TGTGCCAGCAGCTTAGATCCACCTGTGGGACTCCTCTCCTACGAGCAGTACTTC
CASSLDPPVGLLSYEQYF